Listed below are T cell receptor beta chains from one sample, sequenced in a study of cytomegalovirus exposure and HLA in healthy donors. Using immunoSEQ multiplex PCR, the repertoire was profiled, and TCRdb retains in-frame clones only, with some absent. This table has roughly 77,000 clones, 60% to 85% appearing once. The specimen sequenced was PBMCs. The receptors originated from a man aged 35 to 55 in good health and CMV-seronegative. CDR3s include the opening cysteine and the closing phenylalanine or tryptophan. A D gene is named only where the DNA matches it firmly. Some rows have no size entry. The others give once, few or many, or a class for an expanded clone.

d_call clone_size j_call v_call cdr3_nt cdr3_aa
TRBD2 NA TRBJ2-1 TRBV30 TGTGCCTGGGAGAGCGGGAGGGCCTACAATGAGCAGTTCTTC CAWESGRAYNEQFF
NA NA TRBJ1-1 TRBV11-2 TGTGCCAGCAGCTTTGTTGATTCTGTGAGTGAAGCTTTCTTT CASSFVDSVSEAFF
TRBD1 NA TRBJ1-2 TRBV4-2 TGTGCCAGCAGCCAACCTCGACAGGGGACGTCCTTC CASSQPRQGTSF
NA NA TRBJ2-2 TRBV4-3 TGCGCCAGCAGCCAAGGATCAGGGCCCGGGGAGCTGTTTTTT CASSQGSGPGELFF
NA NA TRBJ2-3 TRBV10-3 TGTGCCATCAGTGTGGACCGGGGGGATACGCAGTATTTT CAISVDRGDTQYF
NA NA TRBJ2-2 TRBV19 TGTGCCAGTAGTATGGAAAGGGGATCGGGGAACACCGGGGAGCTGTTTTTT CASSMERGSGNTGELFF
TRBD1 NA TRBJ1-1 TRBV5-4 TGTGCCAGCAGCCGACAGGGGATGAACACTGAAGCTTTCTTT CASSRQGMNTEAFF
NA NA TRBJ1-2 TRBV29-1 TGCAGCGTTAAGGCGGTGGTGAATGGCTACACCTTC CSVKAVVNGYTF
NA NA TRBJ1-2 TRBV28 TGTGCCAGCAGTTCTCGTCCAGGGGCCCGGGACGGCTACACCTTC CASSSRPGARDGYTF
NA few TRBJ2-1 TRBV7-8 TGTGCCAGCAGCGTCGGACTGTCCTATGAGCAGTTCTTC CASSVGLSYEQFF
TRBD2 few TRBJ2-3 TRBV7-2 TGTGCCAGCAGCTTAGTTGCGGGAGCCTCCGATACGCAGTATTTT CASSLVAGASDTQYF
TRBD1 once TRBJ1-5 TRBV30 TGTGCCTGGAGTCGACAGGGTTACGGTCAGCCCCAGCATTTT CAWSRQGYGQPQHF
TRBD1 few TRBJ2-5 TRBV5-4 TGTGCCAGCAGCGTCCCCGGGACAGGCGAAGAGACCCAGTACTTC CASSVPGTGEETQYF
TRBD2 NA TRBJ2-7 TRBV10-1 TGCGCCAGCCCTCGGACTAGCGGAGCCTACGAGCAGTACTTC CASPRTSGAYEQYF
NA NA TRBJ1-1 TRBV28 TGTGCCAGCAAGTTTGGGGAGAGCAGTCCCACTGAAGCTTTCTTT CASKFGESSPTEAFF
TRBD2 NA TRBJ2-1 TRBV5-4 TGTGCCAGCAGCTTGGAGGCCGGGAGGGAATTGAACAATGAGCAGTTCTTC CASSLEAGRELNNEQFF
NA NA TRBJ2-7 TRBV19 TGTGCCAGTAGTATCCGGGACAACTACGAGCAGTACTTC CASSIRDNYEQYF
NA few TRBJ1-2 TRBV6-5 TGTGCCAGCAGTTCGCAGGGCGGAAAGGACTATGGCTACACCTTC CASSSQGGKDYGYTF
NA once TRBJ2-7 TRBV6-5 TGTGCCAGCAAACAAGAACAGGGTAGCTACGAGCAGTACTTC CASKQEQGSYEQYF
TRBD1 NA TRBJ2-5 TRBV28 TGTGCCAGCAGTTCACTGGACAGGGGGGAGACCCAGTACTTC CASSSLDRGETQYF
NA NA TRBJ2-7 TRBV29-1 TGCAGCGTTGGGAGTTCTAGACAGCTCTACGAGCAGTACTTC CSVGSSRQLYEQYF
TRBD2 NA TRBJ2-7 TRBV27 TGTGCCAGCAGTTTATCCACTAGCGGGACTGGGTACGAGCAGTACTTC CASSLSTSGTGYEQYF
TRBD2 NA TRBJ2-1 TRBV19 TGTGCCATTAGTAGCGGGACTACCTACAATGAGCAGTTCTTC CAISSGTTYNEQFF
NA NA TRBJ1-1 TRBV11-2 TGTGCCAGCAGCTTAGACAGGGGCACTGAAGCTTTCTTT CASSLDRGTEAFF
TRBD1 few TRBJ2-2 TRBV9 TGTGCCAGCAGCGTTACCACGTTCGGGACAGGGGTCACCGGGGAGCTGTTTTTT CASSVTTFGTGVTGELFF
TRBD2 few TRBJ2-1 TRBV5-1 TGCGCCAGCAGCTTAACGGGACTAGCGGGTGGAAATGAGCAGTTCTTC CASSLTGLAGGNEQFF
TRBD1 NA TRBJ1-5 TRBV6-5 TGTGCCAGCAGTCCAGGGGGCAGGAATCAGCCCCAGCATTTT CASSPGGRNQPQHF
TRBD1 NA TRBJ1-5 TRBV19 TGTGCCAGTAGTCCCGGGACAGGGACCAATCAGCCCCAGCATTTT CASSPGTGTNQPQHF
NA NA TRBJ2-5 TRBV4-1 TGCGCCAGCAGCCAAACGGGAAACAGGGTACGGTACCAAGAGACCCAGTACTTC CASSQTGNRVRYQETQYF
TRBD1 NA TRBJ2-7 TRBV5-4 TGTGCCAGCAGCCCACCCCCGGGACAGGGGGCGGGCGAGCAGTACTTC CASSPPPGQGAGEQYF
NA NA TRBJ1-2 TRBV6-1 TGTGCCAGCAGTGAACTGACAAACTATGGCTACACCTTC CASSELTNYGYTF
NA NA TRBJ2-7 TRBV5-4 TGTGCCAGCAGCTTGGATCTAGCTTCAAGCTACGAGCAGTACTTC CASSLDLASSYEQYF
NA NA TRBJ1-2 TRBV11-2 TGTGCCAGCAGCCCCGTCGGGACTAATGGCTACACCTTC CASSPVGTNGYTF